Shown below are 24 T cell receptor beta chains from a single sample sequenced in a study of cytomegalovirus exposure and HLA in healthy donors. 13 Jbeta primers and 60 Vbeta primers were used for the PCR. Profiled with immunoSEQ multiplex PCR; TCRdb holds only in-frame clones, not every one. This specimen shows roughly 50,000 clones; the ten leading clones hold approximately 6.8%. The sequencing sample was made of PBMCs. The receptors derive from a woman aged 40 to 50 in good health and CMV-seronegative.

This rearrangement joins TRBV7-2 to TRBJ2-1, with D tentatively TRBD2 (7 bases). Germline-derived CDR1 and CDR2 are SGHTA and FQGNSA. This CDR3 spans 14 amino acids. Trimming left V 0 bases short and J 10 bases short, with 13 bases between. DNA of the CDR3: TGTGCCAGCAGCTTAGCCACAGGGAGGGGCGAGCAGTTCTTC. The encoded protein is CASSLATGRGEQFF.

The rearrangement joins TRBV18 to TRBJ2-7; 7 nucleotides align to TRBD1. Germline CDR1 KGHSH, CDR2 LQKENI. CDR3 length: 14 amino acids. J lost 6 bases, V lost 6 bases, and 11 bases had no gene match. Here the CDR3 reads CASSPTSPGGEQYF. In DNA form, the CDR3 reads TGTGCCAGCTCTCCAACATCCCCAGGGGGCGAGCAGTACTTC. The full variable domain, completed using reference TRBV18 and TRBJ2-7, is NAGVMQNPRHLVRRRGQEARLRCSPMKGHSHVYWYRQLPEEGLKFMVYLQKENIIDESGMPKERFSAEFPKEGPSILRIQQVVRGDSAAYFCASSPTSPGGEQYFGPGTRLTVT.

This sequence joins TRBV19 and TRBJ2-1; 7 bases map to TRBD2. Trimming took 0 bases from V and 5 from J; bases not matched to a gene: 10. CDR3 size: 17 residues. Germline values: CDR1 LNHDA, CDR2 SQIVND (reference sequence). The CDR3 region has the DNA TGTGCCAGTAGTATAGAAGCTAGCGGTTATACTGACAATGAGCAGTTCTTC. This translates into CASSIEASGYTDNEQFF. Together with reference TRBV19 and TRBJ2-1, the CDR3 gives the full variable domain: DGGITQSPKYLFRKEGQNVTLSCEQNLNHDAMYWYRQDPGQGLRLIYYSQIVNDFQKGDIAEGYSVSREKKESFPLTVTSAQKNPTAFYLCASSIEASGYTDNEQFFGPGTRLTVL.

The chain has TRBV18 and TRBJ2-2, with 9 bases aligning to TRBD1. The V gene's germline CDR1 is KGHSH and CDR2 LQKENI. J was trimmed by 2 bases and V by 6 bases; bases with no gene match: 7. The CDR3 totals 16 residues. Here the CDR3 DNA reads TGTGCCAGCTCTCAACAGGGGGCTGAAAACACCGGGGAGCTGTTTTTT. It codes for CASSQQGAENTGELFF.

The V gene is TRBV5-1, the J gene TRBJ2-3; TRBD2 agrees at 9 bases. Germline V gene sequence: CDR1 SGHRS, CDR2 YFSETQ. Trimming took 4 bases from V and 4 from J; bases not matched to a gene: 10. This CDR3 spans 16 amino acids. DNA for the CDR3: TGCGCCAGCAGCACCTCTAGCGCGGGGGGGGCAGATACGCAGTATTTT. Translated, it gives CASSTSSAGGADTQYF.

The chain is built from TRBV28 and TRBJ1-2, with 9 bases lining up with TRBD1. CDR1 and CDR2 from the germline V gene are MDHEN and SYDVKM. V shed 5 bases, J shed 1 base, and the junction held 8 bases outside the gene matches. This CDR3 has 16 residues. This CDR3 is CASSSPGQGNNYGYTF. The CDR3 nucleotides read TGTGCCAGCAGTAGCCCGGGACAGGGAAATAACTATGGCTACACCTTC.

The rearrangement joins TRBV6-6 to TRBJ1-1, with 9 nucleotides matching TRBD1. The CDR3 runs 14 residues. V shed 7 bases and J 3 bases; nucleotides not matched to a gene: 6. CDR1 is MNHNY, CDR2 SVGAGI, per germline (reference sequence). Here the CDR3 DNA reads TGTGCCAGCACCCTGACAGGGGGGGACACTGAAGCTTTCTTT. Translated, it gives CASTLTGGDTEAFF.

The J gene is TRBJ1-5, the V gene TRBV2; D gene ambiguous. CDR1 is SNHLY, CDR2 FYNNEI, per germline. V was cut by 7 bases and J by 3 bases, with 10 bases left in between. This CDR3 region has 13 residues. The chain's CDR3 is CASTGDINQPQHF. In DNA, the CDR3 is TGTGCCAGCACCGGAGATATCAATCAGCCCCAGCATTTT.

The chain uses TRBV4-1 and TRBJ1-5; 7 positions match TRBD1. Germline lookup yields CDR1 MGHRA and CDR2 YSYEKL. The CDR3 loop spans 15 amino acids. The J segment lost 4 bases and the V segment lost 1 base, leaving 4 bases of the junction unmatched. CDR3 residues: CASSQGDRANQPQHF. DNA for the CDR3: TGCGCCAGCAGCCAAGGAGACAGGGCGAATCAGCCCCAGCATTTT.

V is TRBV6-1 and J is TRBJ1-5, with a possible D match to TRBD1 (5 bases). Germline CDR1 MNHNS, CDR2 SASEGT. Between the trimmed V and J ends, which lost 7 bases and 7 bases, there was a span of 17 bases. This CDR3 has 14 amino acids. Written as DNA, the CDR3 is TGTGCCAGCACCAACTACGTCACAGGCCAGCCCCAGCATTTT. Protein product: CASTNYVTGQPQHF.

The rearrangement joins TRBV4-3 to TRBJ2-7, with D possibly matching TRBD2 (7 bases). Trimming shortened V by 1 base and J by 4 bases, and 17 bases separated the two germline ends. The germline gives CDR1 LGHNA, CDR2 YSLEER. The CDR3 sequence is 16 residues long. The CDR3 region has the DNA TGCGCCAGCAGCCAAGGAAATGGTAGGGGGGGTTACGAGCAGTACTTC. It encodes CASSQGNGRGGYEQYF.

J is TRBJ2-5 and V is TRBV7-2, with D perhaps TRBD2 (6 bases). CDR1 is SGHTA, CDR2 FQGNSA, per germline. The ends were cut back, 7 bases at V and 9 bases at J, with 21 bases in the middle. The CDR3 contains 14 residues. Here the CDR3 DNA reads TGTGCCAGCACCCTATACCAAACTTCGGGAGCCCAGTACTTC. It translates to CASTLYQTSGAQYF. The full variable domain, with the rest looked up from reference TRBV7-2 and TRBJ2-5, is GAGVSQSPSNKVTEKGKDVELRCDPISGHTALYWYRQSLGQGLEFLIYFQGNSAPDKSGLPSDRFSAERTGGSVSTLTIQRTQQEDSAVYLCASTLYQTSGAQYFGPGTRLLVL.

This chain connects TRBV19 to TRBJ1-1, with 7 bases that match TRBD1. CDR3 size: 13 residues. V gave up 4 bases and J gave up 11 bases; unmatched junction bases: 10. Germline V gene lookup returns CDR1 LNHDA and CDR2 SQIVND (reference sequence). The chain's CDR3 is CASSSQTGEQAFF. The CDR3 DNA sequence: TGTGCCAGTAGTAGCCAAACAGGGGAGCAGGCTTTCTTT.

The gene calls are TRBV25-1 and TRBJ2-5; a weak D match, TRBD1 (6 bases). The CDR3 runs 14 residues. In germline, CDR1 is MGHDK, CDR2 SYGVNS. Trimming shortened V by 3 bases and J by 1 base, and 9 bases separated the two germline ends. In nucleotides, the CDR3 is TGTGCCAGCAGTGAGTTGACAGGCCAAGAGACCCAGTACTTC. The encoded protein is CASSELTGQETQYF.

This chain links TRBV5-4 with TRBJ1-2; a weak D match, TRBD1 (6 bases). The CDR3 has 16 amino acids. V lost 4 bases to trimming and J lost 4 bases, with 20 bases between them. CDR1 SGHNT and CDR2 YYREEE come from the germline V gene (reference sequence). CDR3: CASSTQRGARGYGYTF. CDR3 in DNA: TGTGCCAGCAGCACCCAGCGGGGGGCGCGTGGCTATGGCTACACCTTC.

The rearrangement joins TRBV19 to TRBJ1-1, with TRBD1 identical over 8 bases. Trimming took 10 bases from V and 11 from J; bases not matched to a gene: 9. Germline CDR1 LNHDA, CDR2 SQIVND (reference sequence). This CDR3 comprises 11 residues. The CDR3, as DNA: TGTGCCACTAGGGGACAGGTGAGCGCTTTCTTT. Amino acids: CATRGQVSAFF.

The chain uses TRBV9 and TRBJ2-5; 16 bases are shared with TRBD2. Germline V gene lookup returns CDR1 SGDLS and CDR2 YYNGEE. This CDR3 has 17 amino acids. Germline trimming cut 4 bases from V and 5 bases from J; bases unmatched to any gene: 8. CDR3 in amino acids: CASSPGLAGGPWETQYF. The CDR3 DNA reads TGTGCCAGCAGCCCGGGACTAGCGGGAGGGCCTTGGGAGACCCAGTACTTC.

The CDR3 sequence: CASSLGLIATLYEQYF. CDR3 sequence (DNA): TGTGCCAGCAGCTTGGGGCTAATAGCGACTCTCTACGAGCAGTACTTC. The chain joins TRBV5-6 to TRBJ2-7; perhaps TRBD2 as D (5 bases). The germline V gene has CDR1 SGHDT and CDR2 YYEEEE. This CDR3 contains 16 residues. V lost 0 bases and J 3 bases, leaving 16 bases between the germline ends.

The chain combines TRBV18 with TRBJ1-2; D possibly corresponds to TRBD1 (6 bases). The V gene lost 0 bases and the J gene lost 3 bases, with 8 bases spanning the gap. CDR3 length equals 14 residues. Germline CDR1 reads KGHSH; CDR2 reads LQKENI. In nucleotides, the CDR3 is TGTGCCAGCTCACCACCGGACAGCGACTATGGCTACACCTTC. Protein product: CASSPPDSDYGYTF.

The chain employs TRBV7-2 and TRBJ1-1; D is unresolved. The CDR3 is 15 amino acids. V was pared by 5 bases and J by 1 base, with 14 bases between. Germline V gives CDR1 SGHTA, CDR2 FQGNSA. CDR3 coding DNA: TGTGCCAGCAGCGCCTCCGCAGGATCGAACACTGAAGCTTTCTTT. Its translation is CASSASAGSNTEAFF.

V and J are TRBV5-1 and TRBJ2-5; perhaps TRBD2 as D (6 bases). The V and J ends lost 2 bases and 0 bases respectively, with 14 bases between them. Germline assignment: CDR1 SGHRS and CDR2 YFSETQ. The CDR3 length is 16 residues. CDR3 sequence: CASSFSSRDYQETQYF. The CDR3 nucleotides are TGCGCCAGCAGCTTCTCCTCCCGGGACTACCAAGAGACCCAGTACTTC.

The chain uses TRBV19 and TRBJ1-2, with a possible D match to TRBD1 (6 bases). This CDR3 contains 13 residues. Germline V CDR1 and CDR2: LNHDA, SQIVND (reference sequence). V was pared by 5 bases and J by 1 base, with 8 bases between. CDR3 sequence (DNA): TGTGCCAGTAGTGGGACATTTAACTATGGCTACACCTTC. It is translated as CASSGTFNYGYTF.

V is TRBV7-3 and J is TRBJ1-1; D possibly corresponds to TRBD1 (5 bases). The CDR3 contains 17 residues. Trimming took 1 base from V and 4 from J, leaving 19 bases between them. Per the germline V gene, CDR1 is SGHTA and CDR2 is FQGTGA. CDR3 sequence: CASSLMGTGVAGTEAFF. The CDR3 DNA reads TGTGCCAGCAGCTTAATGGGGACGGGGGTAGCGGGCACTGAAGCTTTCTTT.

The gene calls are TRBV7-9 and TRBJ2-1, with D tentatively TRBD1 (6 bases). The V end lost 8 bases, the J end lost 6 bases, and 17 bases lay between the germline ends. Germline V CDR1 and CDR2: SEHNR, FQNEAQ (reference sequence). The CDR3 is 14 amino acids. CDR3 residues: CASLPTVGGNEQFF. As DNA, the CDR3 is TGTGCCAGCCTCCCAACGGTAGGGGGCAATGAGCAGTTCTTC. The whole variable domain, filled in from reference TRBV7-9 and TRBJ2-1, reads DTGVSQNPRHKITKRGQNVTFRCDPISEHNRLYWYRQTLGQGPEFLTYFQNEAQLEKSRLLSDRFSAERPKGSFSTLEIQRTEQGDSAMYLCASLPTVGGNEQFFGPGTRLTVL.